The 22 T cell receptor beta chains given below trace back to one sample, sequenced in a study of shared clonotypes between healthy human individuals. TCRdb's table, derived via immunoSEQ multiplex PCR, lists solely in-frame clones and lacks some. The data hold approximately 1,500,000 clones, with around 98% observed a single time. What was sequenced was naive CD4+ T cells sorted from blood. Subset reported: CD45RA+ positively selected. Source of these receptors: a man aged 25-45 years in good health.

The rearrangement joins TRBV28 to TRBJ2-7; a possible D gene is TRBD1 (5 bases). There are 14 residues in the CDR3. CDR1 MDHEN and CDR2 SYDVKM come from the germline V gene. Trimming took off 7 bases at V and 1 base at J, with 14 bases between the two ends. Here the CDR3 DNA reads TGTGCCAGCACTCCAGGCGGACAATCCTACGAGCAGTACTTC. Amino acids: CASTPGGQSYEQYF. The complete variable domain, with remaining parts taken from reference TRBV28 and TRBJ2-7, reads DVKVTQSSRYLVKRTGEKVFLECVQDMDHENMFWYRQDPGLGLRLIYFSYDVKMKEKGDIPEGYSVSREKKERFSLILESASTNQTSMYLCASTPGGQSYEQYFGPGTRLTVT.

V is TRBV18 and J is TRBJ1-5; D uncertain. The germline CDR1 and CDR2 sequences are KGHSH and LQKENI. Trimming removed 2 bases from V and 2 bases from J, with 13 bases in between. CDR3 size: 16 residues. DNA for the CDR3: TGTGCCAGCTCACCAACTATAAGGTATGGCAATCAGCCCCAGCATTTT. It codes for CASSPTIRYGNQPQHF. The complete variable domain, with remaining parts taken from reference TRBV18 and TRBJ1-5, reads NAGVMQNPRHLVRRRGQEARLRCSPMKGHSHVYWYRQLPEEGLKFMVYLQKENIIDESGMPKERFSAEFPKEGPSILRIQQVVRGDSAAYFCASSPTIRYGNQPQHFGDGTRLSIL.

The chain combines TRBV5-1 with TRBJ2-7; D gene uncertain. Trimming removed 4 bases at V and 2 bases at J, with 13 bases between. Germline lookup yields CDR1 SGHRS and CDR2 YFSETQ. The CDR3 runs 14 residues. The chain's CDR3 is CASSPIAGTYEQYF. In DNA form, the CDR3 reads TGCGCCAGCAGCCCCATAGCTGGGACCTACGAGCAGTACTTC. The whole variable domain, filled in from reference TRBV5-1 and TRBJ2-7, reads KAGVTQTPRYLIKTRGQQVTLSCSPISGHRSVSWYQQTPGQGLQFLFEYFSETQRNKGNFPGRFSGRQFSNSRSEMNVSTLELGDSALYLCASSPIAGTYEQYFGPGTRLTVT.

The gene calls are TRBV19 and TRBJ1-5; possibly TRBD1 for D (5 bases). Trimming pared 3 bases from V and 3 bases from J, leaving 12 bases between. Germline V gene sequence: CDR1 LNHDA, CDR2 SQIVND (reference sequence). The CDR3 consists of 15 residues. Here the CDR3 reads CASSIGRGDNQPQHF. The CDR3 region has the DNA TGTGCCAGTAGTATTGGGAGGGGTGACAATCAGCCCCAGCATTTT.

The chain has TRBV5-4 and TRBJ2-1, with 10 bases aligning to TRBD2. CDR1 is SGHNT, CDR2 YYREEE, per germline (reference sequence). J gave up 7 bases and V 2 bases, and 6 bases lay outside the gene matches. The CDR3 runs to 15 residues. CDR3 DNA sequence: TGTGCCAGCAGCTTCAGGACTAGCGGTAAAAATGAGCAGTTCTTC. Protein product: CASSFRTSGKNEQFF.

This chain joins TRBV28 and TRBJ2-7; either TRBD1 or TRBD2 may fit D (5 bases each). The germline V gene has CDR1 MDHEN and CDR2 SYDVKM. Between the trimmed V and J ends, which lost 0 bases and 4 bases, there was a span of 10 bases. This CDR3 region has 14 residues. The CDR3 loop reads CASSLWGDRYEQYF. The CDR3 DNA reads as TGTGCCAGCAGTTTATGGGGGGATAGATACGAGCAGTACTTC.

The count of this clone is one. The V gene is TRBV7-9, the J gene TRBJ1-2, with TRBD1 identical over 7 bases. The CDR3 contains 15 residues. Trimming cost V 5 bases and J 0 bases; bases outside gene matches: 6. In germline, CDR1 is SEHNR, CDR2 FQNEAQ (reference sequence). The CDR3 DNA reads TGTGCCAGCAGCCCCTGGACAGGAACTAACTATGGCTACACCTTC. It specifies CASSPWTGTNYGYTF.

The rearrangement uses TRBV5-1 and TRBJ2-3; tentative D call: TRBD2 (6 bases). The CDR3 consists of 17 residues. V was shortened by 1 base and J by 2 bases, with 17 bases between the two germline ends. Germline lookup yields CDR1 SGHRS and CDR2 YFSETQ. The CDR3 loop is CASSLYRGASATDTQYF. Here the CDR3 DNA reads TGCGCCAGCAGCTTGTATCGTGGGGCTAGCGCCACAGATACGCAGTATTTT.

The rearrangement joins TRBV6-4 to TRBJ2-2, with a tentative D call TRBD2 (5 bases). CDR1 is MRHNA and CDR2 is SNTAGT in the germline V gene. This CDR3 comprises 16 residues. Trimming removed 6 bases from V and 0 bases from J, with 14 bases in between. CDR3 coding DNA: TGTGCCAGCAGCGTAGCGTTAAGCTCGAACACCGGGGAGCTGTTTTTT. This codes for CASSVALSSNTGELFF.

This chain links TRBV9 with TRBJ2-7; 9 positions agree with TRBD2. From germline, CDR1 is SGDLS and CDR2 YYNGEE. The CDR3 totals 15 residues. V lost 0 bases to trimming and J lost 2 bases; unmatched junction nucleotides: 3. The CDR3 DNA reads TGTGCCAGCAGCGTAGAGGGACTAGCTACCTACGAGCAGTACTTC. This translates into CASSVEGLATYEQYF.

The CDR3 reads CASSLWAAGANVLTF. CDR3 in DNA: TGTGCCAGCAGTTTATGGGCGGCTGGGGCCAACGTCCTGACTTTC. The chain couples TRBV28 to TRBJ2-6; no definite D call. The CDR3 has 15 amino acids. V was clipped by 0 bases and J by 2 bases, with 5 bases between them. Germline V gives CDR1 MDHEN, CDR2 SYDVKM.

The chain recombines TRBV5-1 with TRBJ2-1, with 13 bases fitting TRBD2. Trimming took 4 bases from V and 2 from J; bases not matched to a gene: 3. Looked up from germline, CDR1 is SGHRS and CDR2 is YFSETQ. The CDR3 is 16 residues long. Written as DNA, the CDR3 is TGCGCCAGCAGCCCTGGGACTAGCGGGACCTACAATGAGCAGTTCTTC. This encodes CASSPGTSGTYNEQFF.

This clone is a singleton in its sample. The rearrangement joins TRBV5-4 to TRBJ2-2; D is ambiguous. V dropped 7 bases and J dropped 5 bases, with 6 bases sitting between them. The V gene's germline CDR1 is SGHNT and CDR2 YYREEE (reference sequence). This CDR3 is 11 amino acids long. DNA of the CDR3: TGTGCCAGCTCGGGTACCGGGGAGCTGTTTTTT. It specifies CASSGTGELFF. The full variable domain, rest sourced from reference TRBV5-4 and TRBJ2-2, is ETGVTQSPTHLIKTRGQQVTLRCSSQSGHNTVSWYQQALGQGPQFIFQYYREEENGRGNFPPRFSGLQFPNYSSELNVNALELDDSALYLCASSGTGELFFGEGSRLTVL.

The chain couples TRBV7-3 to TRBJ2-6, with 8 positions matching TRBD1. The CDR3 is 16 amino acids. The V gene's germline CDR1 is SGHTA and CDR2 FQGTGA. After removal of 5 bases from V and 5 bases from J, the junction contained 8 bases not matched to a gene. The CDR3 nucleotides are TGTGCCAGCAGCCGGGACAGGCCTATGTGGGCCAACGTCCTGACTTTC. Its protein is CASSRDRPMWANVLTF. The entire variable domain, with the rest obtained from reference TRBV7-3 and TRBJ2-6, is as follows: GAGVSQTPSNKVTEKGKYVELRCDPISGHTALYWYRQSLGQGPEFLIYFQGTGAADDSGLPNDRFFAVRPEGSVSTLKIQRTERGDSAVYLCASSRDRPMWANVLTFGAGSRLTVL.

This chain links TRBV19 with TRBJ2-1; D not resolved. CDR1 LNHDA and CDR2 SQIVND come from the germline V gene (reference sequence). V dropped 9 bases and J dropped 0 bases, with 18 bases sitting between them. The CDR3 has 16 amino acids. The CDR3 here is CASLQHTGPSYNEQFF. The CDR3 region has the DNA TGTGCCAGCCTTCAACACACCGGGCCCTCCTACAATGAGCAGTTCTTC.

This chain joins TRBV15 and TRBJ2-7; the match to TRBD2 covers 7 bases. J gave up 4 bases and V 4 bases, and 13 bases lay outside the gene matches. Germline CDR1 is LNHNV and CDR2 is YYDKDF (reference sequence). This CDR3 contains 16 residues. The CDR3 sequence is CATSIWVRGSEYEQYF. The CDR3 region has the DNA TGTGCCACCAGCATTTGGGTGCGGGGGTCTGAATACGAGCAGTACTTC.

V is TRBV5-5 and J is TRBJ2-5; TRBD2 agrees at 9 bases. The CDR3 runs 15 residues. Germline-derived CDR1 and CDR2 are SGHKS and YYEKEE (reference sequence). V trimming: 4 bases; J trimming: 5 bases; junction bases outside the gene matches: 9. CDR3 DNA: TGTGCCAGCAGCACCTTAGCGGGAGCGGGGGAGACCCAGTACTTC. This codes for CASSTLAGAGETQYF.

This chain uses TRBV6-1 with TRBJ2-3; D is ambiguous. This CDR3 has 11 amino acids. V dropped 6 bases and J dropped 3 bases, with 4 bases sitting between them. CDR1 is MNHNS, CDR2 SASEGT, per germline. CDR3 loop: CASRFTDTQYF. In nucleotides, the CDR3 is TGTGCCAGCAGGTTTACAGATACGCAGTATTTT.

The chain links TRBV6-4 to TRBJ2-1; TRBD1 aligns across 9 bases. CDR1 is MRHNA, CDR2 SNTAGT, per germline. V lost 5 bases and J lost 6; bases outside the gene matches: 11. The CDR3 covers 16 residues. CDR3 amino acids: CASSKDTGTGFNEQFF. CDR3 nucleotide sequence: TGTGCCAGCAGTAAGGATACCGGGACAGGGTTCAATGAGCAGTTCTTC.

This sequence joins TRBV11-2 and TRBJ2-2; tentatively, D is TRBD2 (5 bases). Germline lookup yields CDR1 SGHAT and CDR2 FQNNGV. Between the trimmed V and J ends, which lost 4 bases and 3 bases, there was a span of 9 bases. The CDR3 totals 14 residues. The chain's CDR3 is CASSSAEHTGELFF. CDR3 coding DNA: TGTGCCAGCAGCTCAGCGGAACACACCGGGGAGCTGTTTTTT.

The rearrangement links TRBV11-2 to TRBJ2-6; possibly TRBD1 for D (6 bases). The CDR3 has 15 residues. The germline V gene encodes CDR1 SGHAT and CDR2 FQNNGV. Trimming stripped 4 bases from V and 0 bases from J, with 7 bases between. DNA for the CDR3: TGTGCCAGCAGCTGGACAGACTCTGGGGCCAACGTCCTGACTTTC. This encodes CASSWTDSGANVLTF.

This rearrangement joins TRBV28 to TRBJ1-1, with 7 positions matching TRBD1. This CDR3 region has 15 residues. Germline trimming cut 6 bases from V and 1 base from J; bases unmatched to any gene: 8. Germline V gives CDR1 MDHEN, CDR2 SYDVKM. The CDR3 DNA reads as TGTGCCAGCAGCCGAATACGGGACAGGAACACTGAAGCTTTCTTT. Encoded protein: CASSRIRDRNTEAFF.